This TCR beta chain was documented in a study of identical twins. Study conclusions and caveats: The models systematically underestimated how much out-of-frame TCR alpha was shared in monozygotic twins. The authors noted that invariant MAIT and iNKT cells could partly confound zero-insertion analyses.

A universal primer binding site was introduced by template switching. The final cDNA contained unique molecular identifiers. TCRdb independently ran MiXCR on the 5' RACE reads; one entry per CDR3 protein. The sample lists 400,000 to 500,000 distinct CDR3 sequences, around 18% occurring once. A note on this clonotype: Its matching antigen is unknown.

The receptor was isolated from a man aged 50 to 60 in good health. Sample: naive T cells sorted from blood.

The CDR3 nucleotides are TGTGCCACCAGCAGAGTGTCGGTCCCGAAGAACGAGCAGTACTTC. Its protein is CATSRVSVPKNEQYF. V is TRBV15 and J is TRBJ2-7; D remains unclear. Germline V CDR1 and CDR2: LNHNV, YYDKDF (reference sequence). Trimming left V 1 base short and J 5 bases short, with 15 bases between. CDR3 size: 15 residues.